The text below deals with one T cell receptor beta chain. Original processing methods: From reference gene primer amplification, estimates of nucleated cell counts were derived. Repertoires were generated with immunoSEQ multiplex PCR, while TCRdb's copy carries only in-frame clones and drops some. That table furnishes V, J and clone size, whereas the DNA furnished D and trimming. Here the sample spans 50,000 to 60,000 clones, roughly 91% being singletons. The sample comes from a study of blood T cell repertoires in COVID-19. V lost 4 bases to trimming and J lost 0 bases, with 6 bases between them. The CDR3 totals 13 residues. Germline lookup yields CDR1 SGHDN and CDR2 FVKESK.

The TCR was taken from a human donor in a cohort sampled during active COVID-19. The sample was peripheral blood. The chain links TRBV14 to TRBJ1-1; no clear D gene. Here the CDR3 DNA reads TGTGCCAGCAGCCCCAGGCTGAACACTGAAGCTTTCTTT. This codes for CASSPRLNTEAFF.